One TCR beta chain is described in this entry. The V and J ends lost 5 bases and 4 bases respectively, with 12 bases between them. Germline-derived CDR1 and CDR2 are SEHNR and FQNEAQ (reference sequence). The CDR3 has 13 amino acids. These data are taken from a study of T-cell memory formation after mild COVID-19. TCRdb processed the 5' RACE reads anew with MiXCR; each CDR3 protein has one entry. The table has about 360,000 distinct CDR3 sequences, roughly 14% seen once. Sequences were obtained from PBMCs or a T cell subset sorted from them (not recorded which). The chain joins TRBV7-9 to TRBJ2-7; D may match TRBD1 or TRBD2 (5 bases each). This TCR was sampled from a man aged 18 to 35 who had mild COVID-19 (a few samples of this study predate the infection). Cell type and time point are not known. This CDR3 reads CASSPRGAYEQYV. The CDR3 DNA follows: TGTGCCAGCAGCCCGCGAGGGGCATACGAGCAGTACGTC.